The 32 T cell receptor beta chains below come from one sample, sequenced in a study of monozygotic twins with inflammatory bowel disease. TCRdb reanalyzed the 5' RACE reads, giving one entry per CDR3 protein sequence and no DNA. The table lists a few hundred thousand distinct CDR3 sequences. Material for sequencing was blood. These receptors all come from a human donor with ulcerative colitis or Crohn's disease, or a healthy co-twin of an affected twin (not recorded which).

The chain joins TRBV19 to TRBJ2-5. Germline CDR1 is LNHDA and CDR2 is SQIVND (reference sequence). The CDR3 loop spans 13 amino acids. The CDR3 region is CASSISRLETQYF.

V usage is TRBV20-1 and J usage is TRBJ2-1; there is no DNA to check the TCRdb D call of TRBD2. Germline V gene lookup returns CDR1 DFQATT and CDR2 SNEGSKA (reference sequence). The CDR3 sequence is 13 residues long. The CDR3: CSASLTTSGEQFF.

This rearrangement joins TRBV3-1 to TRBJ2-3; absent DNA, TCRdb's TRBD1 call cannot be checked. The CDR3 has 12 amino acids. Germline assignment: CDR1 LGHDT and CDR2 YNNKEL (reference sequence). CDR3 region: CASSQEAGTQYF.

The genes are TRBV18 and TRBJ2-1; absent DNA, TCRdb's TRBD1 call cannot be checked. The germline gives CDR1 KGHSH, CDR2 LQKENI. There are 17 residues in the CDR3. This CDR3 is CASSPNMGGPNYNEQFF.

J is TRBJ2-7 and V is TRBV10-3. The CDR3 consists of 13 residues. Germline V lookup: CDR1 ENHRY, CDR2 SYGVKD. CDR3 residues: CAISEGEVYEQYF.

The chain is built from TRBV20-1 and TRBJ2-7; TCRdb outputs TRBD1, but without DNA this stays unchecked. From germline, CDR1 is DFQATT and CDR2 SNEGSKA (reference sequence). The length of the CDR3 is 15 residues. CDR3 sequence: CSARDGGTGTYEQYF.

The chain joins TRBV7-9 to TRBJ2-5; TCRdb selects TRBD1, and the lack of DNA leaves this call unchecked. The germline gives CDR1 SEHNR, CDR2 FQNEAQ (reference sequence). This CDR3 is built from 13 residues. CDR3 sequence reads: CASGGDSEETQYF.

The chain links TRBV29-1 to TRBJ2-1; the TCRdb call, TRBD2, lacks DNA for checking. Germline CDR1 is SQVTM and CDR2 is ANQGSEA. The CDR3 spans 14 residues. The CDR3 here is CSVEGGGTYNEQFF.

The chain couples TRBV10-3 to TRBJ1-1; TCRdb picks TRBD1, but there is no DNA to check that call. The germline V gene has CDR1 ENHRY and CDR2 SYGVKD. This CDR3 comprises 14 residues. Here the CDR3 reads CAISESQGAGEAFF.

This sequence joins TRBV19 and TRBJ1-3. The CDR3 is made up of 14 amino acids. Germline CDR1 reads LNHDA; CDR2 reads SQIVND (reference sequence). The CDR3 sequence is CASRNDITRNTIYF.

The rearrangement links TRBV6-2 or TRBV6-3 to TRBJ1-5; no DNA is available, so the TRBD1 call from TCRdb remains unchecked. Germline CDR1 MNHEY, CDR2 SVGEGT. There are 17 residues in the CDR3. CDR3 sequence: CASSTQPDRGGNQPQHF.

The chain carries TRBV3-1 and TRBJ2-7; TCRdb gives TRBD1 as the D gene, but with no DNA this cannot be confirmed. This CDR3 region has 17 residues. Germline V CDR1 and CDR2: LGHDT, YNNKEL (reference sequence). The chain's CDR3 is CASSQQRTGTGSYEQYF.

The rearrangement joins TRBV6-1 to TRBJ2-5. Germline CDR1 is MNHNS and CDR2 is SASEGT. The CDR3 contains 14 residues. CDR3 amino acids: CASSATLRRETQYF.

V and J are TRBV5-1 and TRBJ1-2; the TCRdb D gene call, TRBD1, has no DNA to confirm it. The CDR3 totals 16 residues. Germline V lookup: CDR1 SGHRS, CDR2 YFSETQ. CDR3 protein: CASSLDRGPDYFGYTF.

The genes are TRBV7-8 and TRBJ1-6. CDR1 is SGHVS and CDR2 is FQNEAQ in the germline V gene. CDR3 length: 16 amino acids. The CDR3 sequence is CASSFWGRSFNSPLHF.

The J gene is TRBJ2-5, the V gene TRBV4-2. From germline, CDR1 is LGHNA and CDR2 YNFKEQ. CDR3 length: 14 residues. The CDR3 spells CASSQDRQEETQYF.

This chain connects TRBV5-4 to TRBJ2-3; lacking DNA, the TRBD1 call made by TCRdb goes unchecked. The CDR3 runs 13 residues. Germline CDR1 is SGHNT and CDR2 is YYREEE (reference sequence). The CDR3 protein is CASLDRGTDTQYF.

V usage is TRBV4-2 and J usage is TRBJ2-2. CDR1 is LGHNA and CDR2 is YNFKEQ in the germline V gene. CDR3 length: 15 residues. The CDR3 spells CASSQGPENTGELFF.

The chain couples TRBV10-2 to TRBJ2-7; TCRdb reports TRBD2, a call that lacks DNA to check it against. The CDR3 runs 13 residues. Per the germline V gene, CDR1 is WSHSY and CDR2 is SAAADI. The CDR3 protein is CASRDGGNYEQYF.

The rearrangement uses TRBV15 and TRBJ1-3. This CDR3 spans 17 amino acids. Germline lookup yields CDR1 LNHNV and CDR2 YYDKDF (reference sequence). CDR3 sequence: CATSRDRQGYSGNTIYF.

This rearrangement joins TRBV18 to TRBJ1-1. CDR1 and CDR2 from the germline V gene are KGHSH and LQKENI. There are 15 residues in the CDR3. The CDR3 sequence is CASSPRAGLDTEAFF.

The chain employs TRBV5-1 and TRBJ2-2; the TCRdb D gene call, TRBD1, has no DNA to confirm it. The CDR3 is 17 residues long. Looked up from germline, CDR1 is SGHRS and CDR2 is YFSETQ. CDR3 residues: CASSLANRALNTGELFF.

The genes are TRBV27 and TRBJ2-7. The CDR3 is 13 residues long. Germline V CDR1 and CDR2: MNHEY, SMNVEV (reference sequence). CDR3 sequence reads: CASRSAIGYEQYF.

This rearrangement joins TRBV5-1 to TRBJ2-1. Germline V gives CDR1 SGHRS, CDR2 YFSETQ. The CDR3 totals 16 residues. The CDR3 loop is CASSLAVLAGGNEQFF. Full variable domain (outside the CDR3, taken from reference TRBV5-1 and TRBJ2-1): KAGVTQTPRYLIKTRGQQVTLSCSPISGHRSVSWYQQTPGQGLQFLFEYFSETQRNKGNFPGRFSGRQFSNSRSEMNVSTLELGDSALYLCASSLAVLAGGNEQFFGPGTRLTVL.

The chain combines TRBV14 with TRBJ2-7; TCRdb selects TRBD1, and the lack of DNA leaves this call unchecked. This CDR3 comprises 16 residues. The V gene's germline CDR1 is SGHDN and CDR2 FVKESK. CDR3 region: CASSQGKTGGTYEQYF.

The chain joins TRBV7-8 to TRBJ2-5; lacking DNA, the TRBD1 call made by TCRdb goes unchecked. In germline, CDR1 is SGHVS, CDR2 FQNEAQ. The CDR3 covers 15 residues. This CDR3 reads CASSLGMGGVETQYF.

The genes are TRBV20-1 and TRBJ1-2. Germline V lookup: CDR1 DFQATT, CDR2 SNEGSKA (reference sequence). The CDR3 loop spans 14 amino acids. CDR3 sequence: CSARLPGIGYGYTF.

The rearrangement joins TRBV9 to TRBJ2-1; TCRdb lists TRBD1, though no DNA is available to test this call. This CDR3 has 15 amino acids. Germline assignment: CDR1 SGDLS and CDR2 YYNGEE. CDR3: CASSPRQGGGNEQFF.

The rearrangement links TRBV6-5 to TRBJ1-1; TCRdb's D call, TRBD1, is unchecked because there is no DNA. This CDR3 contains 14 residues. Looked up from germline, CDR1 is MNHEY and CDR2 is SVGAGI. CDR3 residues: CASSWDNFNTEAFF.

The J gene is TRBJ2-2, the V gene TRBV28. Germline-derived CDR1 and CDR2 are MDHEN and SYDVKM. This CDR3 has 15 amino acids. CDR3 loop: CASSSLAGGTGELFF. Filled out from reference TRBV28 and TRBJ2-2, the complete variable domain reads DVKVTQSSRYLVKRTGEKVFLECVQDMDHENMFWYRQDPGLGLRLIYFSYDVKMKEKGDIPEGYSVSREKKERFSLILESASTNQTSMYLCASSSLAGGTGELFFGEGSRLTVL.

The genes are TRBV7-3 and TRBJ1-2; TCRdb's D call of TRBD1 is untestable without DNA. The CDR3 length is 15 residues. CDR1 is SGHTA and CDR2 is FQGTGA in the germline V gene. The CDR3 here is CASSSDLGTGQGYTF.

The chain recombines TRBV18 with TRBJ2-7; absent DNA, TCRdb's TRBD1 call cannot be checked. The CDR3 runs 14 residues. Germline values: CDR1 KGHSH, CDR2 LQKENI. This CDR3 reads CASSPQPLAYEQYF.